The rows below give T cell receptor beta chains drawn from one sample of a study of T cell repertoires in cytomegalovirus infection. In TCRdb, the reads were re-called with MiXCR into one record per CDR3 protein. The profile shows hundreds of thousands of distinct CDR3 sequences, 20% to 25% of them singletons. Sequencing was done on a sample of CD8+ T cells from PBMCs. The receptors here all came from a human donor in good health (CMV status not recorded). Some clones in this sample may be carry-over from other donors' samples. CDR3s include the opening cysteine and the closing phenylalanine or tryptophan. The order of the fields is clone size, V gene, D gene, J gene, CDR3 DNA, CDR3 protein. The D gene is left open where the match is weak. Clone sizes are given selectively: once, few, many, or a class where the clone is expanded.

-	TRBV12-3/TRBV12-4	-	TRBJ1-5	TGTGCCAGCACCCTTGGGTGGATCAATCAGCCCCAGCATTTT	CASTLGWINQPQHF
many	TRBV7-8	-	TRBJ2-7	TGTGCCAGCAGCAACGACTACGAGCAGTACTTC	CASSNDYEQYF
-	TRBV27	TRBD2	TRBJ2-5	TGTGCCAGCAGTCCCCCTAGTAGCGGGGAAGAGACCCAGTACTTC	CASSPPSSGEETQYF
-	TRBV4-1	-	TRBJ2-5	TGCGCCAGCAGCCCGGGATCGGAAAGGGGGACCCAGTGCTTC	CASSPGSERGTQCF
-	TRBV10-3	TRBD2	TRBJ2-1	TGTGCCATCAGCCGCTTAGCGGGGGGGCCTGCTTCCTACAATGAGCAGTTCTTC	CAISRLAGGPASYNEQFF
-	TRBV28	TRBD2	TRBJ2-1	TGTGCCAGCACCCCCCTGGTGGGGGGACTACACAATGAGCAGTTCTTC	CASTPLVGGLHNEQFF
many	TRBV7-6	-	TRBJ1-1	TGTGCCAGCAGCGGGGGAGCTGAAGCTTTCTTT	CASSGGAEAFF
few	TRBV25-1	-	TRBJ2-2	TGTGCCAGCAGTGAAAGAAGTGGGGCACTTTACACCGGGGAGCTGTTTTTT	CASSERSGALYTGELFF
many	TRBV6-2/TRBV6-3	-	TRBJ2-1	TGTGCCAGCAGTTACGCAGGCTCCTACAATGAGCAGTTCTTC	CASSYAGSYNEQFF
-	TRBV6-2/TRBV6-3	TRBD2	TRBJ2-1	TGTGCCAGCAGTTACTCGACTAGCGGGGGGGCTAAGCAGTTCTTC	CASSYSTSGGAKQFF
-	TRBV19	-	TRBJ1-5	TGTGCCAGTACTGGGCAGGGGATTATCAATCAGCCCCAGCATTTT	CASTGQGIINQPQHF
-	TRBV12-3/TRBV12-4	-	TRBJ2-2	TGTGCCAGCAGCCCCGGGGTAGCGCGGACCGGGGAGCTGTTTTTT	CASSPGVARTGELFF
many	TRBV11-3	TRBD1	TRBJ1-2	TGTGCCAGCAGCACCACAGGGGACCCTCCTTCCTTC	CASSTTGDPPSF
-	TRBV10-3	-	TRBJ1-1	TGTGCCATCCTGACAGGCCTCATGAACACTGAAGCTTTCTTT	CAILTGLMNTEAFF
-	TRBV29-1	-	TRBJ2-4	TGCAGCGTTGAACCATACAGGGGGAGGGATCTAGCCAAAAACATTCAGTACTTC	CSVEPYRGRDLAKNIQYF
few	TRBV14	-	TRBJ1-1	TGTGCCAGCAGCCAAGATTATGGCCCGAACACTGAAGCTTTCTTT	CASSQDYGPNTEAFF
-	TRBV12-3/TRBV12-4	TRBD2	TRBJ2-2	TGTGCCAGCAGTCCCTGGACTAGGCCGAACACCGGGGAGCTGTTTTTT	CASSPWTRPNTGELFF
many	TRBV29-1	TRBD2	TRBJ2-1	TGCAGCGTTGAAGGACTAGCGAATGAGCAGTTCTTC	CSVEGLANEQFF
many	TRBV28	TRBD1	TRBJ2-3	TGTGCCAGCAGTTTCCGCGACAGGGGAGGTTTCTACACAGATACGCAGTATTTT	CASSFRDRGGFYTDTQYF
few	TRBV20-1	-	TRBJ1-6	TGCAGTGCCCCTGGACAAGCGCATTCACCCCTCCACTTT	CSAPGQAHSPLHF
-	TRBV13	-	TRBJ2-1	TGTGCCAGCAGCTTAGGCGCAGGGAACTACAATGAGCAGTTCTTC	CASSLGAGNYNEQFF
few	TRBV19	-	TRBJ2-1	TGTGCCAGTAGTATAGAAGATGAGCAGTTCTTC	CASSIEDEQFF
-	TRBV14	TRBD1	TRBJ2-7	TGTGCCAGCCGAGGACAGGCTCCCCACCAGCAGTACTTC	CASRGQAPHQQYF
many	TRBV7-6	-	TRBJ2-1	TGTGCCAGCAGCCCACGGACGGCAAGCTCCTACAATGAGCAGTTCTTC	CASSPRTASSYNEQFF
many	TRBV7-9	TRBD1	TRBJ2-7	TGTGCCAGCAGCTTTGGTGGTGGGACAGTCTCCTACGAGCAGTACTTC	CASSFGGGTVSYEQYF
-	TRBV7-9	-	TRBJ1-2	TGTGCCAGCAGCTTCGACGGGGGGGCCAATGGCTACACCTTC	CASSFDGGANGYTF
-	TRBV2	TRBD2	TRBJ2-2	TGTGCCAGCAGTAATGAACTAGCGGGGGTTCCGAACACCGGGGAGCTGTTTTTT	CASSNELAGVPNTGELFF
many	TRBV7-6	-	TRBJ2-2	TGTGCCAGCAGAGACCCAACAAGGACATCGAACACCGGGGAGCTGTTTTTT	CASRDPTRTSNTGELFF
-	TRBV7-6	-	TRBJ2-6	TGTGCCAGCAGCCCCATGCAGGGGGGGACCAACTCTGGGGCCAACGTCCTGACTTTC	CASSPMQGGTNSGANVLTF
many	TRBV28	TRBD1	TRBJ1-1	TGTGCCAGCAGTTTCAGGGGGTATAGGGGACAGGGGGCTCTAGGAGCTTTCTTT	CASSFRGYRGQGALGAFF
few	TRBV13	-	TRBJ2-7	TGTGCCAGCAGCCAACAGGGAGTTGCCTACGAGCAGTACTTC	CASSQQGVAYEQYF
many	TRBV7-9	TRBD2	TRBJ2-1	TGTGCCAGCAGCTTACCGGGGGGGCTTAGCAATGAGCAGTTCTTC	CASSLPGGLSNEQFF
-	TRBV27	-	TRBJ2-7	TGTGCCAGCAGTTTAGTGGAAACCTACGAGCAGTACTTC	CASSLVETYEQYF
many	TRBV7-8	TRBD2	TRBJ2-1	TGTGCCAGCAGCTTTAGCGGGGGGCCCTACAATGAGCAGTTCTTC	CASSFSGGPYNEQFF
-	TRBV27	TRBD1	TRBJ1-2	TGTGCCAGCAGACCCCCCGTCCGGGACAGGGCCCCGTTCGACTATGGCTACACCTTC	CASRPPVRDRAPFDYGYTF
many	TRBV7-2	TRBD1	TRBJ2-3	TGTGCCAGCAGCGTCACAGGGGGCGCTGGGGATACGCAGTATTTT	CASSVTGGAGDTQYF
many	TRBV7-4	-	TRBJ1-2	TGTGCCAGCAGCTTAACGGGGGCTTGCCGGCCCCAAGGGCGCTATGGCTACACCTTC	CASSLTGACRPQGRYGYTF
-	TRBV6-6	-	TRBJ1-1	TGTGCCAGCAGTTCCCTAGGGGGACGCACTGAAGCTTTCTTT	CASSSLGGRTEAFF
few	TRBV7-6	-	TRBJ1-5	TGTGCCAGCAGCCAGGACAGTTGGAATCAGCCCCAGCATTTT	CASSQDSWNQPQHF
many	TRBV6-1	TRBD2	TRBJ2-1	TGTGCCAGCAGTCCACGACTAGCGGGGGGAGTCGATGAGCAGTTCTTC	CASSPRLAGGVDEQFF